This is a list of T cell receptor beta chains from one sample in a study of blood T cell repertoires in COVID-19. This table comes from immunoSEQ multiplex PCR, and its TCRdb copy is limited to in-frame clones, with some not included. The sample lists approximately 300,000 clones, 80% to 90% occurring once. Sequencing was performed on peripheral blood. The receptors shown here come from a man over 45 with active or convalescent COVID-19. The CDR3 runs from the conserved cysteine through the conserved F or W. A D gene is named only where the DNA matches it firmly. Clone sizes are given selectively: once, few, many, or a class where the clone is expanded.

TRBV27	TRBD1	TRBJ2-7	-	TGTGCCAGCAGTCCCTGGACAGGGGACGAGCAGTACTTC	CASSPWTGDEQYF
TRBV2	TRBD2	TRBJ2-5	-	TGTGCCAGCAGTGCCCTAGCGGGGGGCTTGGGGACCCAGTACTTC	CASSALAGGLGTQYF
TRBV6-1	TRBD1	TRBJ1-6	-	TGTGCCAGCAGTGAAACACAGGGGTACTCACCCCTCCACTTT	CASSETQGYSPLHF
TRBV28	TRBD1	TRBJ1-2	-	TGTGCCAGCAGTCCCAGGGACAGCCGCTACACCTTC	CASSPRDSRYTF
TRBV7-9	TRBD2	TRBJ2-2	-	TGTGCCAGCAGCTTAGGTAGCGGGACGGACGGGGAGCTGTTTTTT	CASSLGSGTDGELFF
TRBV6-7	TRBD1	TRBJ1-3	-	TGTGCCAGCCTAAAGGGGGCCAGGGGAAACACCATATATTTT	CASLKGARGNTIYF
TRBV6-2/TRBV6-3	-	TRBJ1-6	many	TGTGCCAGCAGTTACGGACGACAGAATTCACCCCTCCACTTT	CASSYGRQNSPLHF
TRBV6-6	-	TRBJ1-6	-	TGTGCCAGCAGTCAGGGGACTCCGATAGTTTATAATTCACCCCTCCACTTT	CASSQGTPIVYNSPLHF
TRBV6-5	TRBD1	TRBJ1-4	-	TGTGCCAGCAGCCGCGGGAGGGACAGGAAGAAACTGTTTTTT	CASSRGRDRKKLFF
TRBV29-1	-	TRBJ2-1	-	TGCAGCGTTGAATCCGCAGGGGCCAATGAGCAGTTCTTC	CSVESAGANEQFF
TRBV6-5	TRBD1	TRBJ2-1	-	TGTGCCAGCATCATCGGGACAGCGACTGGCAATGAGCAGTTCTTC	CASIIGTATGNEQFF
TRBV24-1	TRBD1	TRBJ1-5	-	TGTGCCACCAGAGGACAGGAGAATCAGCCCCAGCATTTT	CATRGQENQPQHF
TRBV29-1	-	TRBJ2-7	-	TGCAGCGTCCGGCAGGGCGACGAGCAGTACTTC	CSVRQGDEQYF
TRBV2	-	TRBJ2-7	-	TGTGCCAGCAATGCTGCGCACTACGAGCAGTACTTC	CASNAAHYEQYF
TRBV5-1	TRBD1	TRBJ2-7	-	TGCGCCAGCAGGCGGACAGGGACATACGAGCAGTACTTC	CASRRTGTYEQYF
TRBV25-1	TRBD1	TRBJ2-5	-	TGTGCCAGCAGTGACCCCCCAGGGGGCGGGGATCAAGAGACCCAGTACTTC	CASSDPPGGGDQETQYF
TRBV30	TRBD1	TRBJ2-1	once	TGTGCCTGGAATAAGGGACAGGGTCTGGATGAGCAGTTCTTC	CAWNKGQGLDEQFF
TRBV19	TRBD2	TRBJ2-7	-	TGTGCCAGTAAAGTAGCGGGAGGTCTCTACGAGCAGTACTTC	CASKVAGGLYEQYF
TRBV18	TRBD1	TRBJ1-2	-	TGTGCCAGCTCACCGGGGGGACAGGGTGTCTATGGCTACACCTTC	CASSPGGQGVYGYTF
TRBV5-3	-	TRBJ1-6	-	TGTGCCAGAAGCCTTGAAGGGAGGGGTAACAATTCACCCCTCCACTTT	CARSLEGRGNNSPLHF
TRBV19	-	TRBJ1-4	-	TGTGCCAGCCGGTTGGGGGGTGACCCTGGGAAACTGTTTTTT	CASRLGGDPGKLFF
TRBV28	-	TRBJ2-5	-	TGTGCCAGCAGTCCGACAGGGACTTTAAGGGGTCTCCAAGAGACCCAGTACTTC	CASSPTGTLRGLQETQYF
TRBV18	-	TRBJ1-5	-	TGTGCCAGCTCACCCGGACACCTCCTGACTGGCAATCAGCCCCAGCATTTT	CASSPGHLLTGNQPQHF
TRBV29-1	-	TRBJ1-1	-	TGCAGCGGGACCAAGGACACGAACACTGAAGCTTTCTTT	CSGTKDTNTEAFF
TRBV5-1	TRBD2	TRBJ2-1	-	TGCGCCAGCAGCCCGTTAGCGGGAAGAGACAATGAGCAGTTCTTC	CASSPLAGRDNEQFF
TRBV11-1	-	TRBJ1-1	-	TGTGCCAGCGCTCTGGATACTCTAGGCACTGAAGCTTTCTTT	CASALDTLGTEAFF
TRBV7-9	TRBD1	TRBJ1-1	-	TGTGCCAGCGCACAGGGGACCGCCACTGAAGCTTTCTTT	CASAQGTATEAFF
TRBV19	-	TRBJ1-5	-	TGTGCCAGTAGTCCGGGGAGGCGCAATCAGCCCCAGCATTTT	CASSPGRRNQPQHF
TRBV28	TRBD2	TRBJ2-3	-	TGTGCCAGCAGTCCCGGGGCTAGCGGGAGTGTGGATACGCAGTATTTT	CASSPGASGSVDTQYF
TRBV11-2	-	TRBJ2-1	-	TGTGCCAGCAGCCTGGCGGGGGCGAGCTCCTACAATGAGCAGTTCTTC	CASSLAGASSYNEQFF
TRBV7-2	TRBD2	TRBJ2-1	-	TGTGCCAGCAGCTTAAACCCCAGCGGGGGGTGGAATGAGCAGTTCTTC	CASSLNPSGGWNEQFF
TRBV10-3	TRBD1	TRBJ1-6	-	TGTGCCATCAGCGGGACAGGGGATAACTCCTATAATTCACCCCTCCACTTT	CAISGTGDNSYNSPLHF
TRBV9	-	TRBJ2-3	-	TGTGCCAGCAGCGTAGTGGGACTTCTATCCACAGATACGCAGTATTTT	CASSVVGLLSTDTQYF
TRBV18	-	TRBJ1-5	-	TGTGCCAGCTCCACACAGGAGTCTAATCAGCCCCAGCATTTT	CASSTQESNQPQHF
TRBV28	TRBD1	TRBJ1-5	-	TGTGCCAGCAGTCAGGGACAGGATCAGCCCCAGCATTTT	CASSQGQDQPQHF
TRBV5-1	TRBD1	TRBJ2-7	-	TGCGCCAGCAGCCAGGCCCGGGACAGGCTCAGCTACGAGCAGTACTTC	CASSQARDRLSYEQYF
TRBV28	TRBD2	TRBJ2-1	-	TGTGCCAGCAGTTTAGTTAGCGGGAGCTTTTACAATGAGCAGTTCTTC	CASSLVSGSFYNEQFF
TRBV5-1	TRBD1	TRBJ2-2	-	TGCGCCAGCAGCTTGGCTCCGAACAGGGGCGCCGGGGAGCTGTTTTTT	CASSLAPNRGAGELFF
TRBV28	TRBD1	TRBJ1-6	-	TGTGCCAGCAGTTCCGGACAGGGCAGCTCCTATAATTCACCCCTCCACTTT	CASSSGQGSSYNSPLHF
TRBV18	-	TRBJ1-1	-	TGTGCCAGCTCTTCCACGAACAAGAACACTGAAGCTTTCTTT	CASSSTNKNTEAFF
TRBV9	-	TRBJ2-1	-	TGTGCCAGCAACTCAGGGGGTGGCGGGGCATCCTACAATGAGCAGTTCTTC	CASNSGGGGASYNEQFF